The 22 T cell receptor beta chains given below trace back to one sample, sequenced in a study of somatic mutations in cytotoxic T cells in rheumatoid arthritis. Here immunoSEQ multiplex PCR was the method, and the copy in TCRdb shows in-frame clones only, minus some. Among 27,000 or so clones listed, roughly 86% were seen once. The sequenced material came from CD8+ T cells sorted from blood. The receptors stem from an adult with rheumatoid arthritis.

The rearrangement uses TRBV7-2 and TRBJ1-2; 8 bases are a match to TRBD1. CDR3 length: 17 amino acids. Looked up from germline, CDR1 is SGHTA and CDR2 is FQGNSA. V trimming: 2 bases; J trimming: 4 bases; junction bases outside the gene matches: 12. CDR3 nucleotides: TGTGCCAGCAGCTTAAACCCACAGGGGGTTATTACCTATGGCTACACCTTC. Translated: CASSLNPQGVITYGYTF.

The rearrangement links TRBV19 to TRBJ1-5; perhaps TRBD1 as D (5 bases). The CDR3 is made up of 15 amino acids. Looked up from germline, CDR1 is LNHDA and CDR2 is SQIVND (reference sequence). Trimming took 3 bases from V and 0 from J, leaving 9 bases between them. The CDR3 region has the DNA TGTGCCAGTAGTATGACAGAATATAGCAATCAGCCCCAGCATTTT. Translating it yields CASSMTEYSNQPQHF.

The J gene is TRBJ2-3, the V gene TRBV13, with 9 positions matching TRBD2. Losses at the gene ends were 0 bases for V and 4 bases for J; bases not matched to a gene: 2. Per the germline V gene, CDR1 is PRHDT and CDR2 is FYEKMQ (reference sequence). The CDR3 consists of 15 residues. In DNA form, the CDR3 reads TGTGCCAGCAGCTTAGGATGGACTAGCGCAGATACGCAGTATTTT. Translated, it gives CASSLGWTSADTQYF.

The chain recombines TRBV7-3 with TRBJ1-2, with 11 positions matching TRBD1. Germline V gene lookup returns CDR1 SGHTA and CDR2 FQGTGA. This CDR3 is built from 14 residues. Trimming removed 5 bases from V and 5 bases from J; junction bases left unmatched: 4. CDR3 sequence: CASSPGQGAYGYTF. CDR3 nucleotides: TGTGCCAGCAGCCCCGGACAGGGGGCTTATGGCTACACCTTC.

This chain joins TRBV7-5 and TRBJ2-3; the D call of TRBD2 is as the table states it, not checked on the DNA. TRBV7-5 is given as a pseudogene. This CDR3 is 15 amino acids long. The CDR3 DNA follows: TGTGCCAGAAGCTTGCTAGCGGGATGCAAGGATACGCAGTATTTT. Residues: CARSLLAGCKDTQYF.

V usage is TRBV9 and J usage is TRBJ1-2, with 7 positions matching TRBD1. The CDR3 has 16 amino acids. V shed 4 bases, J shed 0 bases, and the junction held 9 bases outside the gene matches. Germline V CDR1 and CDR2: SGDLS, YYNGEE. The CDR3 region is CASSLGQDTANYGYTF. The CDR3 nucleotides are TGTGCCAGCAGCCTCGGACAGGATACAGCTAACTATGGCTACACCTTC.

The chain couples TRBV12-5 to TRBJ2-2, with 8 bases fitting TRBD2. V was pared by 4 bases and J by 5 bases, with 9 bases of the junction left unmatched. This CDR3 region has 16 residues. CDR1 LGHNT and CDR2 FRNRAP come from the germline V gene. The CDR3, as DNA: TGTGCTAGTGGTTGGCCAGCGGGAGTATGGACCGGGGAGCTGTTTTTT. Its protein product is CASGWPAGVWTGELFF.

The rearrangement links TRBV2 to TRBJ1-2, with a tentative D call TRBD1 (5 bases). The CDR3 is made up of 13 amino acids. Germline assignment: CDR1 SNHLY and CDR2 FYNNEI. V was cut by 0 bases and J by 7 bases, with 9 bases left in between. In DNA form, the CDR3 reads TGTGCCAGCAGTGAAGCCAAGGGACGTGGCTACACCTTC. It codes for CASSEAKGRGYTF.

The chain is built from TRBV7-6 and TRBJ2-1; D gene uncertain. Germline CDR1 is SGHVS and CDR2 is FNYEAQ. V lost 6 bases, J lost 8 bases, and 11 bases lay in between. The CDR3 extends over 12 amino acids. The CDR3 region is CASSYGNDEQFF. In nucleotides, the CDR3 is TGTGCCAGCAGTTATGGGAACGATGAGCAGTTCTTC.

The chain joins TRBV29-1 to TRBJ2-7, with 7 bases lining up with TRBD1. With V trimmed by 5 bases and J by 6 bases, 13 bases remained unmatched. This CDR3 has 14 residues. The V gene's germline CDR1 is SQVTM and CDR2 ANQGSEA. As DNA, the CDR3 is TGCAGCGTTTATACGACAGGGAGAGGATTCGAGCAGTACTTC. It codes for CSVYTTGRGFEQYF.

The J gene is TRBJ1-2, the V gene TRBV9; possibly TRBD1 for D (5 bases). Germline V gene lookup returns CDR1 SGDLS and CDR2 YYNGEE. CDR3 size: 15 residues. Deletions cut 0 bases from V and 0 bases from J, with 9 bases between. The CDR3 DNA reads TGTGCCAGCAGCGTAGGGGGGGTTTCTAACTATGGCTACACCTTC. As protein: CASSVGGVSNYGYTF. The full variable domain, its missing parts supplied by reference TRBV9 and TRBJ1-2, is DSGVTQTPKHLITATGQRVTLRCSPRSGDLSVYWYQQSLDQGLQFLIQYYNGEERAKGNILERFSAQQFPDLHSELNLSSLELGDSALYFCASSVGGVSNYGYTFGSGTRLTVV.

The genes are TRBV7-9 and TRBJ2-1; TRBD2 aligns across 7 bases. The junction had 11 bases not matched to a gene; V was cut back by 6 bases and J by 0 bases. Germline CDR1 and CDR2: SEHNR and FQNEAQ (reference sequence). The CDR3 covers 17 residues. Here the CDR3 reads CASRPFTGLGSYNEQFF. CDR3 nucleotide sequence: TGTGCCAGCAGACCATTTACAGGACTAGGCTCCTACAATGAGCAGTTCTTC.

The genes are TRBV5-6 and TRBJ2-7; 7 bases agree with TRBD2. The CDR3 is 14 residues long. Germline CDR1 SGHDT, CDR2 YYEEEE. The J segment lost 4 bases and the V segment lost 0 bases, leaving 4 bases of the junction unmatched. The CDR3 sequence is CASSLGTGGYEQYF. DNA for the CDR3: TGTGCCAGCAGCTTGGGGACGGGGGGTTACGAGCAGTACTTC. Together with reference TRBV5-6 and TRBJ2-7, the CDR3 gives the full variable domain: DAGVTQSPTHLIKTRGQQVTLRCSPKSGHDTVSWYQQALGQGPQFIFQYYEEEERQRGNFPDRFSGHQFPNYSSELNVNALLLGDSALYLCASSLGTGGYEQYFGPGTRLTVT.

The gene calls are TRBV9 and TRBJ1-3; D unclear. Looked up from germline, CDR1 is SGDLS and CDR2 is YYNGEE. The CDR3 loop spans 15 amino acids. Trimming cost V 0 bases and J 6 bases, with 13 bases left between them. CDR3 DNA: TGTGCCAGCAGCGTAGAAGGAGGGAGAGAAAACACCATATATTTT. This sequence encodes CASSVEGGRENTIYF.

The chain couples TRBV5-1 to TRBJ1-3; D unresolved. This CDR3 has 15 residues. Germline loops: CDR1 SGHRS, CDR2 YFSETQ. Trimming took 0 bases from V and 4 from J, leaving 11 bases between them. Written as DNA, the CDR3 is TGCGCCAGCAGCTTGGCCGAGGGTTACGGAAACACCATATATTTT. This gives the protein CASSLAEGYGNTIYF. Together with reference TRBV5-1 and TRBJ1-3, the CDR3 gives the full variable domain: KAGVTQTPRYLIKTRGQQVTLSCSPISGHRSVSWYQQTPGQGLQFLFEYFSETQRNKGNFPGRFSGRQFSNSRSEMNVSTLELGDSALYLCASSLAEGYGNTIYFGEGSWLTVV.

This chain links TRBV16 with TRBJ2-5; no definite D call. CDR1 is KGHSY and CDR2 is FQNENV in the germline V gene. The CDR3 totals 12 residues. V gave up 3 bases and J gave up 5 bases, with 7 bases separating them. CDR3 bases: TGTGCCAGCAGCCACCTTCGGGAGACCCAGTACTTC. It is translated as CASSHLRETQYF.

This clone came up once. The chain combines TRBV5-1 with TRBJ2-3; 8 bases map to TRBD1. CDR1 is SGHRS and CDR2 is YFSETQ in the germline V gene. The CDR3 spans 19 residues. V shed 2 bases, J shed 3 bases, and the junction held 17 bases outside the gene matches. Here the CDR3 reads CASSFPTGEFVELTDTQYF. For the CDR3, the DNA is TGCGCCAGCAGCTTCCCGACAGGGGAGTTCGTTGAGCTGACAGATACGCAGTATTTT.

This chain joins TRBV11-2 and TRBJ2-7, with D perhaps assigned TRBD1 or TRBD2 (5 bases each). Germline lookup yields CDR1 SGHAT and CDR2 FQNNGV. The CDR3 contains 14 residues. V gave up 5 bases and J gave up 2 bases, with 13 bases separating them. The CDR3 is CASSLGAGPYEQYF. CDR3 nucleotide sequence: TGTGCCAGCAGCCTCGGGGCCGGGCCCTACGAGCAGTACTTC.

The chain links TRBV6-1 to TRBJ2-3; possibly TRBD2 for D (7 bases). Germline V lookup: CDR1 MNHNS, CDR2 SASEGT. Trimming removed 0 bases from V and 0 bases from J, with 16 bases in between. This CDR3 has 18 residues. CDR3 DNA: TGTGCCAGCAGTGAAGCGCTGGGGGGGCCGGTCAGCACAGATACGCAGTATTTT. Its translation: CASSEALGGPVSTDTQYF.

The rearrangement joins TRBV7-9 to TRBJ2-7, with 13 bases matching TRBD2. The CDR3 is 16 residues long. Losses at the gene ends were 6 bases for V and 4 bases for J; bases not matched to a gene: 9. From germline, CDR1 is SEHNR and CDR2 FQNEAQ (reference sequence). CDR3: CASSRIRTSGRYEQYF. The CDR3, as DNA: TGTGCCAGCAGTCGTATCCGGACTAGCGGGAGATACGAGCAGTACTTC.

This chain links TRBV7-9 with TRBJ2-3; 11 positions agree with TRBD2. Germline CDR1 and CDR2: SEHNR and FQNEAQ (reference sequence). With V trimmed by 5 bases and J by 0 bases, 10 bases remained unmatched. CDR3 length equals 18 residues. The CDR3: CASSNPGTSGTSTDTQYF. In DNA form, the CDR3 reads TGTGCCAGCAGCAACCCCGGGACTAGCGGAACTAGCACAGATACGCAGTATTTT. Drawing the rest from reference TRBV7-9 and TRBJ2-3, the complete variable domain is DTGVSQNPRHKITKRGQNVTFRCDPISEHNRLYWYRQTLGQGPEFLTYFQNEAQLEKSRLLSDRFSAERPKGSFSTLEIQRTEQGDSAMYLCASSNPGTSGTSTDTQYFGPGTRLTVL.

The rearrangement joins TRBV27 to TRBJ2-1; 12 bases map to TRBD2. The CDR3 runs to 20 residues. CDR1 is MNHEY, CDR2 SMNVEV, per germline (reference sequence). The trim removed 2 bases at V and 0 bases at J, leaving 11 bases unmatched. This chain's CDR3 is CASSLQTSGRTLSSYNEQFF. The CDR3 coding sequence is TGTGCCAGCAGTTTACAAACTAGCGGGAGGACCCTGAGCTCCTACAATGAGCAGTTCTTC.